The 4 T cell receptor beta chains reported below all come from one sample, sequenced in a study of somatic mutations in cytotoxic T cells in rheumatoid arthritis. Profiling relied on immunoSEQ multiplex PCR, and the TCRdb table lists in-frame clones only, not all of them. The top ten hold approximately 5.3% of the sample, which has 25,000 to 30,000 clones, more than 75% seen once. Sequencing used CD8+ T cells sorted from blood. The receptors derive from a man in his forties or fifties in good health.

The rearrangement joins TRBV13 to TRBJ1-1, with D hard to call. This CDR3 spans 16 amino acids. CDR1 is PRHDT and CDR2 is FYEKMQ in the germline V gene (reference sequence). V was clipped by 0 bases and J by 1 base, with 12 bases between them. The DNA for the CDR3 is TGTGCCAGCAGCTTAGGCCGTCCAGGAGCGAACACTGAAGCTTTCTTT. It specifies CASSLGRPGANTEAFF.

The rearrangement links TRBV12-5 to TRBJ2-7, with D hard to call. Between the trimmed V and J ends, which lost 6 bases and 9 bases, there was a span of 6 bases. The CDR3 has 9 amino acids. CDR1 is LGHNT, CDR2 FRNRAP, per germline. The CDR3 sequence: CASGRPQYF. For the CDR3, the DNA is TGTGCTAGTGGACGGCCGCAGTACTTC.

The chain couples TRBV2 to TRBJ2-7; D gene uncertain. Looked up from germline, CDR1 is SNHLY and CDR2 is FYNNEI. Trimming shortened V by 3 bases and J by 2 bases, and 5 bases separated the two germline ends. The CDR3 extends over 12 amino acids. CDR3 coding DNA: TGTGCCAGCAGTGATGGGGCCTACGAGCAGTACTTC. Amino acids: CASSDGAYEQYF.

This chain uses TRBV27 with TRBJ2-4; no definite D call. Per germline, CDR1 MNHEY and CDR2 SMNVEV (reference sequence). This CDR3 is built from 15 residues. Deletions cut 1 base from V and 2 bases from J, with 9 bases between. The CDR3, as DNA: TGTGCCAGCAGTTTATTTTGGGGTCCCAAAAACATTCAGTACTTC. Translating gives CASSLFWGPKNIQYF.